The clone carrying this T cell receptor beta chain was recorded many times. The data originate from a study of regulatory T cells in long-lasting Graves disease. Through Arm-PCR of CDR3 regions and iRepertoire HTBI primers, TCR beta libraries were built. MiXCR, run by TCRdb on the multiplex PCR reads, gives a single entry per CDR3 protein. This repertoire shows a few hundred thousand distinct CDR3 sequences, about a sixth found once; its top ten account for over 20%. The CDR3 is 14 amino acids. Germline V gene lookup returns CDR1 SGHDT and CDR2 YYEEEE. V lost 4 bases and J lost 0, with 9 bases in between. Time point given: newly diagnosed GD, antithyroid drugs for less than 3 months. From RNA extracted from PBMCs, the TCR library was made. The sample was also reused in another study, on T cells in Graves' hyperthyroidism and ophthalmopathy.

Sequenced here: peripheral blood mononuclear cells (PBMCs), sampled at new diagnosis, from a patient treated with antithyroid drugs. The genes are TRBV5-6 and TRBJ2-3, with D uncertain. The TCR originated in a woman aged 18-29 years with Graves disease. The DNA of the CDR3 is TGTGCCAGCAGCCTGGGTCTTAGCACAGATACGCAGTATTTT. Its translation: CASSLGLSTDTQYF.